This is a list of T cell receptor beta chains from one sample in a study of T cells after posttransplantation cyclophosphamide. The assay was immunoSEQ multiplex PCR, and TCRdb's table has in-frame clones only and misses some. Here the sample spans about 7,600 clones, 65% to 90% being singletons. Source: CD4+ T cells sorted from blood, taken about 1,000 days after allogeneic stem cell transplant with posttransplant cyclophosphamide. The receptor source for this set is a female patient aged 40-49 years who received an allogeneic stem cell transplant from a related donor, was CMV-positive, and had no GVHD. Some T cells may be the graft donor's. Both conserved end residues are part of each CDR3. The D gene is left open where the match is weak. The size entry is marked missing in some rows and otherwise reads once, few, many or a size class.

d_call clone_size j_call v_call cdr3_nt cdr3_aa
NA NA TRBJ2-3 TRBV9 TGTGCCAGCAGCGTAGGAGGGGGGGGTACAGATACGCAGTATTTT CASSVGGGGTDTQYF
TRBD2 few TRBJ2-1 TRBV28 TGTGCCAGCAGGAGTTCCGGGAGGGGAGAGCAGTTCTTC CASRSSGRGEQFF
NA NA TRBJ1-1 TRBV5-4 TGTGCCAGCAGCTTTACCCCGGTTTTAAAACGCGAAGCTTTCTTT CASSFTPVLKREAFF
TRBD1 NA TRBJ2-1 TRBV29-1 TGCAGCGTTGTCAAGACAGGGGGCCCTCAGCAGTTCTTC CSVVKTGGPQQFF
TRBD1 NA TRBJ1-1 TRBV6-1 TGTGCCAGCAGGGACAGGGAAGGGACTGAAGCTTTCTTT CASRDREGTEAFF
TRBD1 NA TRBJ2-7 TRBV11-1 TGTGCCAGCAGCCCAGGACAGGTTCCCTACGAGCAGTACTTC CASSPGQVPYEQYF
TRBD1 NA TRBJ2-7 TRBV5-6 TGTGCCAGCAGCTCGGTCGGACAGGGTGGGTACGAGCAGTACTTC CASSSVGQGGYEQYF
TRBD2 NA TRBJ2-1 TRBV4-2 TGTGCCAGCAGCCATCGGGGGGGAAGCTCCTACAATGAGCAGTTCTTC CASSHRGGSSYNEQFF
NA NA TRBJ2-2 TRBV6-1 TGTGCCAGCAAGGAGAGGCCGAACACCGGGGAGCTGTTTTTT CASKERPNTGELFF
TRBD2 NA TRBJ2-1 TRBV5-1 TGCGCCAGCAGCTCCGGGACTAGCGGGGCGTCTAGGGGAGATGAGCAGTTCTTC CASSSGTSGASRGDEQFF
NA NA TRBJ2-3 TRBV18 TGTGCCAGCTCACCCCCCTCCAGGTTTAGCACAGATACGCAGTATTTT CASSPPSRFSTDTQYF
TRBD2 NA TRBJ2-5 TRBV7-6 TGTGCCAGCAGCCCGGCGGCGGGGGGGCATGAGACCCAGTACTTC CASSPAAGGHETQYF
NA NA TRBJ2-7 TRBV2 TGTGCCAGCACCAAGAGAAACGAGCAGTACTTC CASTKRNEQYF
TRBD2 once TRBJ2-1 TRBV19 TGTGCCAGTAGTGGGACTAGGGGGAATGAGCAGTTCTTC CASSGTRGNEQFF
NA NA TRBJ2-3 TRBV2 TGTGCCAGCAGGGAAAGGAGGACGGATACGCAGTATTTT CASRERRTDTQYF
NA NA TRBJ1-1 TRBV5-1 TGCGCCAGCAGCTTGGCCGTGGGGGCAGACGCGAGCACTGAAGCTTTCTTT CASSLAVGADASTEAFF
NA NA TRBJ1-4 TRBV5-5 TGTGCCAGCAGCCGTCTCGGGGAAAAACTGTTTTTT CASSRLGEKLFF
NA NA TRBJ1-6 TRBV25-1 TGTGCCAGCAGTGAAACCTGGGGAGTCGGGAATTCACCCCTCCACTTT CASSETWGVGNSPLHF
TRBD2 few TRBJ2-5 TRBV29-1 TGCAGCATCCTACTAGCGGGGGGGCACCAAGAGACCCAGTACTTC CSILLAGGHQETQYF
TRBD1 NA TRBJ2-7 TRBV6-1 TGTGCCAGCAGGGGACAGGGGGAAAGGTACGAGCAGTACTTC CASRGQGERYEQYF
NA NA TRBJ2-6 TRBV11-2 TGTGCCAGCAGCGCATACAGTACTGACCGGGCCAACGTCCTGACTTTC CASSAYSTDRANVLTF
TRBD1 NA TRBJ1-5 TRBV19 TGTGCCAGTACGGACAGGGGGCTGGGGCAGCCCCAGCATTTT CASTDRGLGQPQHF
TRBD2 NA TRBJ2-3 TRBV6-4 TGTGCCAGCCCGATAGCGGGGGGTGTAAGCACAGATACGCAGTATTTT CASPIAGGVSTDTQYF
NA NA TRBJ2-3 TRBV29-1 TGCAGCGTTGAAGGATCCGCAGCGGGCACAGATACGCAGTATTTT CSVEGSAAGTDTQYF
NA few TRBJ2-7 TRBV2 TGTGCCAGCAGTGTTCGGGGGGCGGGGGAGCAGTACTTC CASSVRGAGEQYF
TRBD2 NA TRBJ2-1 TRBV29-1 TGCAGCGTTGGCAAGCGGGGGGGATACAATGAGCAGTTCTTC CSVGKRGGYNEQFF
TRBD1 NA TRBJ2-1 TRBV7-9 TGTGCCAGCAGCCCCTATCTGGGACAGGGGAGGGATGAGCAGTTCTTC CASSPYLGQGRDEQFF
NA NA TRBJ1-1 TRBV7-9 TGTGCCAGCAGCTTAGGGCCGCAGAACACTGAAGCTTTCTTT CASSLGPQNTEAFF
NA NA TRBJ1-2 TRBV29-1 TGCGGACTACAGGGAGGGGGTGGCTACACCTTC CGLQGGGGYTF
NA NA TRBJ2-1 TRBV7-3 TGTGCCAGCAGTTTGACAACCTACAATGAGCAGTTCTTC CASSLTTYNEQFF
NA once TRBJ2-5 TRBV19 TGTGCCAGTAGTTCAACGGAGCAAGAGACCCAGTACTTC CASSSTEQETQYF
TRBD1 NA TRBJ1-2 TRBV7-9 TGTGCCAGCAGCCCCTGGGACAGGGGGAACTATGGCTACACCTTC CASSPWDRGNYGYTF
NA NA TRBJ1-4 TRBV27 TGTGCCAGCCATAGAGCGGGGGGTAATGAAAAACTGTTTTTT CASHRAGGNEKLFF
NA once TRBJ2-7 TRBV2 TGTGCCAGCAGGAAGCTCAGGGATTCTGCTACCTACGAGCAGTACTTC CASRKLRDSATYEQYF
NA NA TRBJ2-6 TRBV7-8 TGTGCCAGCAGCTTATCAACCAGGACAGGGAGGGCTCTCCGGGCTGGGGCCAACGTCCTGACTTTC CASSLSTRTGRALRAGANVLTF
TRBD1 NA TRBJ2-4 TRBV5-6 TGTGCCAGCAGCTCCGGGACAGGGTATGGAGACATTCAGTACTTC CASSSGTGYGDIQYF
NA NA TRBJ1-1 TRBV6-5 TGTGCCAGCATACCCCAGGGGTTGAACACTGAAGCTTTCTTT CASIPQGLNTEAFF
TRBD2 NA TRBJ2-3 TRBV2 TGTGCCAGCAGACGACTAGCTCTTAGCACAGATACGCAGTATTTT CASRRLALSTDTQYF
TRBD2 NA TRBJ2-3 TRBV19 TGTGCCAGTAGTATACGCCTAGCGGGGGTTGCAGATACGCAGTATTTT CASSIRLAGVADTQYF
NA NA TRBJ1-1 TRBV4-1 TGCGCCAGCAGCCAAGAAAGGGTCAGGAGGACTGAAGCTTTCTTT CASSQERVRRTEAFF
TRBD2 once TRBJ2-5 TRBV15 TGTGCCACCAGCAGAGGGCGACTAGCGGGGGCTCAAGAGACCCAGTACTTC CATSRGRLAGAQETQYF
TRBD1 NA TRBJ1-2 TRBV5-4 TGTGCCAGCAGCAAGGACAGGGGCTATGGCTACACCTTC CASSKDRGYGYTF